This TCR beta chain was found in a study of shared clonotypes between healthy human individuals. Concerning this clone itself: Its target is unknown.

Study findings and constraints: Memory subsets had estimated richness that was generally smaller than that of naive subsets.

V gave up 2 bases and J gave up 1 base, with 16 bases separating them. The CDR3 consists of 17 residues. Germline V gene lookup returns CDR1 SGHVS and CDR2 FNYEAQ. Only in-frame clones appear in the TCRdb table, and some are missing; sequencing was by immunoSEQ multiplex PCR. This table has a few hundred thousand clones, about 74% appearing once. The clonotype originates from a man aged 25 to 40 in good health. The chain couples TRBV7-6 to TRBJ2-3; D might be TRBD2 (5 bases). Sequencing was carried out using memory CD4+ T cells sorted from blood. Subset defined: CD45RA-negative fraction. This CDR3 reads CASSLLFRGSRTDTQYF. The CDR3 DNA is TGTGCCAGCAGCTTACTGTTTCGTGGGAGCCGCACAGATACGCAGTATTTT. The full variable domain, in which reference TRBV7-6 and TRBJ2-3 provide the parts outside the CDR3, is GAGVSQSPRYKVTKRGQDVALRCDPISGHVSLYWYRQALGQGPEFLTYFNYEAQQDKSGLPNDRFSAERPEGSISTLTIQRTEQRDSAMYRCASSLLFRGSRTDTQYFGPGTRLTVL.